The clone carrying this T cell receptor (beta chain) was seen at least ten times. Trimming took 4 bases from V and 4 from J, leaving 13 bases between them. This CDR3 spans 14 amino acids. Looked up from germline, CDR1 is LGHDT and CDR2 is YNNKEL (reference sequence). Patients underwent thyroid surgery, and none had received any treatment before it. The record originates from a study of metastatic and nonmetastatic thyroid tumors. Via MiXCR, TCRdb re-called the PCR reads. The sample carries tens of thousands of clones, roughly 17% recorded once. The rearrangement uses TRBV3-1 and TRBJ1-1; D might be TRBD1 (5 bases). The sequence was obtained from a male donor with papillary thyroid cancer or a benign thyroid nodule (not recorded which). Some clones in this sample may be carry-over from other donors' samples. The sequencing input was blood. CDR3 DNA sequence: TGTGCCAGCAGCCTAAGGGGAAGGGGCACTGAAGCTTTCTTT. It translates to CASSLRGRGTEAFF.